These 26 T cell receptor beta chains were all obtained from the same sample, sequenced in a study of vaccination and CD4 T cells after COVID-19. With the Oncomine TCR Beta short-read assay, DNA from cultured CD4+ T cells was sequenced. MiXCR, applied by TCRdb to the PCR reads, yields one record per CDR3 protein. The sample holds 20,000 to 25,000 distinct CDR3 sequences; approximately 32% are singletons and the top ten take over 10%. The treatment here: approximately 9-day PBMC culture with coronavirus spike peptide pools or control peptides (ViraFEST assay). These TCRs' antigens remain unknown. Material: cultured CD4+ T cells from blood. The receptor set was obtained from a human donor with COVID-19.

In its sample, this clonotype was seen a few times. The V call is TRBV11-1, the J call TRBJ1-1; D is possibly TRBD1 (5 bases). V shed 4 bases and J shed 1 base, with 10 bases lying between them. The length of the CDR3 is 14 residues. In germline, CDR1 is SGHAT, CDR2 FQDESV (reference sequence). CDR3 DNA sequence: TGTGCCAGCAGCTGGGGCCCACGGAACACTGAAGCTTTCTTT. Translating it yields CASSWGPRNTEAFF.

CDR3 protein: CASDRGPGYTF. In DNA form, the CDR3 reads TGTGCCAGCGACAGGGGGCCTGGCTACACCTTC. J is TRBJ1-2 and V is TRBV28; 10 nucleotides agree with TRBD1. V trimming: 8 bases; J trimming: 7 bases; junction bases outside the gene matches: 1. Per germline, CDR1 MDHEN and CDR2 SYDVKM. This CDR3 spans 11 amino acids.

J is TRBJ1-4 and V is TRBV7-8, with D perhaps matching TRBD1 (6 bases). Trimming took 1 base from V and 5 from J, leaving 14 bases between them. CDR1 is SGHVS, CDR2 FQNEAQ, per germline. The CDR3 has 16 amino acids. The CDR3 is CASSLEGGRRNEKLFF. Written as DNA, the CDR3 is TGTGCCAGCAGCTTAGAAGGGGGGAGGAGGAATGAAAAACTGTTTTTT.

This clonotype turned up a few times. The chain uses TRBV20-1 and TRBJ2-3; 8 nucleotides line up with TRBD1. V lost 3 bases to trimming and J lost 6 bases; unmatched junction nucleotides: 17. The CDR3 length is 17 residues. Germline V gene lookup returns CDR1 DFQATT and CDR2 SNEGSKA (reference sequence). CDR3 nucleotides: TGCAGTGCTAGCCCAATCTTAGGGACAGGCCTTTGGGATACGCAGTATTTT. Its translation: CSASPILGTGLWDTQYF.

The genes are TRBV20-1 and TRBJ2-3; a weak D match, TRBD2 (5 bases). V gave up 0 bases and J gave up 0 bases, with 10 bases separating them. Per germline, CDR1 DFQATT and CDR2 SNEGSKA (reference sequence). CDR3 length: 15 residues. DNA of the CDR3: TGCAGTGCTAGAGATCTAGCAATAAGCACAGATACGCAGTATTTT. Amino acid sequence: CSARDLAISTDTQYF.

This chain links TRBV28 with TRBJ2-2, with D perhaps TRBD2 (7 bases). CDR3 size: 14 residues. Germline lookup yields CDR1 MDHEN and CDR2 SYDVKM. Between the trimmed V and J ends, which lost 11 bases and 4 bases, there was a span of 17 bases. CDR3 region: CAGGDIGPTGELFF. CDR3 sequence (DNA): TGTGCCGGGGGGGACATCGGTCCCACCGGGGAGCTGTTTTTT.

This clonotype was counted between two and nine times. The V call is TRBV20-1, the J call TRBJ1-5; 7 positions agree with TRBD1. Trimming at V came to 4 bases and at J to 0 bases, leaving 9 bases not matched to a gene. This CDR3 comprises 16 residues. From germline, CDR1 is DFQATT and CDR2 SNEGSKA (reference sequence). CDR3 nucleotides: TGCAGTGCTACCGGGTTTGGACAGGTTAGCAATCAGCCCCAGCATTTT. Translated: CSATGFGQVSNQPQHF.

The table lists this clonotype with a few counts. The chain employs TRBV11-1 and TRBJ2-2; tentative D call: TRBD2 (5 bases). CDR1 SGHAT and CDR2 FQDESV come from the germline V gene (reference sequence). V gave up 1 base and J gave up 5 bases, with 17 bases separating them. The CDR3 totals 17 residues. CDR3 DNA: TGTGCCAGCAGCTTAGGGGGAACTGGCCTAGCTACCGGGGAGCTGTTTTTT. Its protein is CASSLGGTGLATGELFF.

The DNA for the CDR3 is TGTGCCAGCTCGAGACAGGGGTTCACAGATACGCAGTATTTT. Translated, it gives CASSRQGFTDTQYF. The chain combines TRBV18 with TRBJ2-3; 8 bases fit TRBD1. The length of the CDR3 is 14 residues. V was pared by 6 bases and J by 2 bases, with 4 bases of the junction left unmatched. Germline CDR1 is KGHSH and CDR2 is LQKENI.

This clonotype was seen a few times. This chain links TRBV7-9 with TRBJ1-5; 8 bases map to TRBD1. Unmatched junction bases numbered 9, after V lost 2 bases and J lost 0 bases. The CDR3 is 18 amino acids. Per the germline V gene, CDR1 is SEHNR and CDR2 is FQNEAQ (reference sequence). In DNA, the CDR3 is TGTGCCAGCAGCTTATTATTACCAGGGACAGGTAGCAATCAGCCCCAGCATTTT. Translating gives CASSLLLPGTGSNQPQHF.

The sample holds a few counts of this clonotype. V gene TRBV7-9 combines with J gene TRBJ1-2; no clear D. The V gene's germline CDR1 is SEHNR and CDR2 FQNEAQ (reference sequence). CDR3 length: 16 residues. Trimming left V 2 bases short and J 6 bases short, with 19 bases between. This CDR3 is CASSLTLGRRPDGYTF. The CDR3 region has the DNA TGTGCCAGCAGCTTAACTCTAGGACGGCGTCCAGATGGCTACACCTTC.

This chain uses TRBV18 with TRBJ1-6, with 9 bases aligning to TRBD1. Germline CDR1 is KGHSH and CDR2 is LQKENI. The CDR3 runs to 13 residues. The J segment lost 10 bases and the V segment lost 4 bases, leaving 2 bases of the junction unmatched. Here the CDR3 reads CASSQTGGSPLHF. The CDR3 nucleotides are TGTGCCAGCTCACAGACAGGGGGATCACCCCTCCACTTT.

This clonotype rates as medium-sized (0.01 to 0.1%). This chain links TRBV7-9 with TRBJ1-2, with D unresolved. CDR1 and CDR2 from the germline V gene are SEHNR and FQNEAQ (reference sequence). Trimming cost V 5 bases and J 3 bases, with 10 bases left between them. The CDR3 spans 13 residues. The CDR3 loop is CASSPVQYYGYTF. DNA of the CDR3: TGTGCCAGCAGCCCCGTCCAGTACTATGGCTACACCTTC.

The CDR3 loop is CATGTRIQETQYF. The CDR3 DNA sequence: TGTGCCACTGGGACTCGAATACAAGAGACCCAGTACTTC. The chain is built from TRBV12-3 or TRBV12-4 and TRBJ2-5; the D gene is possibly TRBD2 (6 bases). This CDR3 contains 13 residues. With 10 bases removed from V and 2 bases from J, the gap between germline ends came to 14 bases.

This chain uses TRBV5-1 with TRBJ2-1, with 9 nucleotides matching TRBD1. The ends lost 4 bases at V and 7 bases at J; junction bases unmatched: 9. This CDR3 has 15 residues. Germline CDR1 and CDR2: SGHRS and YFSETQ. This CDR3 is CASSPGQGRGNEQFF. The CDR3 DNA sequence: TGCGCCAGCAGCCCTGGACAGGGGCGAGGGAATGAGCAGTTCTTC. Full variable domain (remainder filled in from reference TRBV5-1 and TRBJ2-1): KAGVTQTPRYLIKTRGQQVTLSCSPISGHRSVSWYQQTPGQGLQFLFEYFSETQRNKGNFPGRFSGRQFSNSRSEMNVSTLELGDSALYLCASSPGQGRGNEQFFGPGTRLTVL.

This clonotype was counted only a few times. This chain connects TRBV27 to TRBJ2-2, with 7 bases that match TRBD1. The CDR3 is 15 residues long. Looked up from germline, CDR1 is MNHEY and CDR2 is SMNVEV (reference sequence). Unmatched junction bases numbered 9, after V lost 6 bases and J lost 5 bases. CDR3 sequence (DNA): TGTGCCAGCAGATCGGGACAGCTCAGGACCGGGGAGCTGTTTTTT. Its translation: CASRSGQLRTGELFF.

This clonotype was recorded a few times. This chain connects TRBV2 to TRBJ1-6; no reliable D call. The V end lost 4 bases, the J end lost 1 base, and 17 bases lay between the germline ends. This CDR3 comprises 18 residues. Germline V gene lookup returns CDR1 SNHLY and CDR2 FYNNEI. CDR3 sequence reads: CASSVPPGAGSYNSPLHF. The CDR3 DNA reads TGTGCCAGCAGTGTACCTCCAGGTGCCGGTTCCTATAATTCACCCCTCCACTTT.

This clonotype was counted a few times. The V call is TRBV24-1, the J call TRBJ2-7; 9 positions match TRBD1. The CDR3 has 14 residues. From germline, CDR1 is KGHDR and CDR2 SFDVKD. The trim removed 8 bases at V and 3 bases at J, leaving 7 bases unmatched. CDR3 nucleotide sequence: TGTGCCACCAAGCCGGGACAGGGTAGCTACGAGCAGTACTTC. Amino acids: CATKPGQGSYEQYF.

This clonotype was seen a few times. The chain carries TRBV11-1 and TRBJ1-2; D unclear. Trimming removed 5 bases at V and 8 bases at J, with 15 bases between. CDR1 is SGHAT, CDR2 FQDESV, per germline (reference sequence). The CDR3 has 13 amino acids. CDR3 protein: CASSPRGGSGYTF. CDR3 DNA: TGTGCCAGCAGCCCGCGCGGAGGGAGCGGCTACACCTTC.

The J gene is TRBJ2-7, the V gene TRBV11-2; TRBD1 aligns across 9 bases. The CDR3 sequence is 14 residues long. With V trimmed by 4 bases and J by 5 bases, 6 bases remained unmatched. The V gene's germline CDR1 is SGHAT and CDR2 FQNNGV. The chain's CDR3 is CASSYRTGGHEQYF. CDR3 DNA: TGTGCCAGCAGCTATCGTACAGGGGGCCACGAGCAGTACTTC.

This clonotype was detected only a few times. This chain connects TRBV11-2 to TRBJ2-3; D possibly uses TRBD1 or TRBD2 (6 bases each). Germline CDR1 is SGHAT and CDR2 is FQNNGV. There are 15 residues in the CDR3. V dropped 0 bases and J dropped 1 base, with 8 bases sitting between them. The CDR3 nucleotides read TGTGCCAGCAGCTTAGATAGGGGGGGCACAGATACGCAGTATTTT. This codes for CASSLDRGGTDTQYF.

This clonotype turned up a few times. The V call is TRBV6-2 or TRBV6-3, the J call TRBJ1-1; D is unclear. The CDR3 length is 14 residues. The V gene's germline CDR1 is MNHEY and CDR2 SVGEGT. The ends were cut back, 5 bases at V and 1 base at J, with 11 bases in the middle. CDR3 region: CASSHWARNTEAFF. The DNA of the CDR3 is TGTGCCAGCAGTCACTGGGCGAGGAACACTGAAGCTTTCTTT.

The rearrangement joins TRBV30 to TRBJ2-2; D is uncertain. Germline-derived CDR1 and CDR2 are GTSNPN and SVGIG (reference sequence). The V gene lost 2 bases and the J gene lost 9 bases, with 7 bases spanning the gap. The CDR3 has 11 amino acids. CDR3 DNA: TGTGCCTGGAGTCCAACGCGGGAGCTGTTTTTT. This translates into CAWSPTRELFF.

The CDR3 nucleotides are TGTGCCATGCAGGGAGCGAACACTGAAGCTTTCTTT. This codes for CAMQGANTEAFF. The chain carries TRBV6-1 and TRBJ1-1, with D perhaps matching TRBD1 (5 bases). V lost 10 bases, J lost 1 base, and 10 bases lay in between. CDR3 size: 12 residues. CDR1 is MNHNS and CDR2 is SASEGT in the germline V gene.

Only a few counts were recorded for this clonotype. Written as DNA, the CDR3 is TGTGCCAGCAGTTCCCGAGGGACAGGGGGCTTCTATGGCTACACCTTC. Residues: CASSSRGTGGFYGYTF. The chain links TRBV6-5 to TRBJ1-2, with 12 bases lining up with TRBD1. V trimming: 4 bases; J trimming: 4 bases; junction bases outside the gene matches: 7. The CDR3 is made up of 16 amino acids. Per germline, CDR1 MNHEY and CDR2 SVGAGI.

The genes are TRBV28 and TRBJ1-5, with unresolved D. Trimming took off 7 bases at V and 1 base at J, with 8 bases between the two ends. The germline CDR1 and CDR2 sequences are MDHEN and SYDVKM. The CDR3 contains 13 residues. The CDR3 nucleotides read TGTGCCAGCACCCGGCAGAGCAATCAGCCCCAGCATTTT. This sequence encodes CASTRQSNQPQHF.